Detailed here is one T cell receptor beta chain. This sample is drawn from a study of OX40 agonist ivuxolimab in advanced cancers. Study context: Ivuxolimab, an antibody that agonizes OX40 (CD134), was administered to the patients. Enrolled patients in dose escalation had cancers that were hepatocellular carcinoma, melanoma, renal cell or head and neck cancer.

Measured with immunoSEQ multiplex PCR; TCRdb has only the in-frame clones, and not every one. This sample has some 41,000 clones, with about 88% found just once. The source was CD4+ or CD8+ T cells sorted from blood, collected in a trial of the OX40 agonist ivuxolimab. The sequence derives from an adult with an advanced solid tumor such as melanoma, head and neck, liver or kidney cancer.

Here the CDR3 DNA reads TGTGCCAGCAGCCGCAGGGGGCTGGACAAAAACATTCAGTACTTC. This gives the protein CASSRRGLDKNIQYF. The rearrangement uses TRBV7-9 and TRBJ2-4, with 8 nucleotides matching TRBD1. This CDR3 has 15 residues. Trimming at V came to 5 bases and at J to 3 bases, leaving 6 bases not matched to a gene. CDR1 SEHNR and CDR2 FQNEAQ come from the germline V gene (reference sequence).